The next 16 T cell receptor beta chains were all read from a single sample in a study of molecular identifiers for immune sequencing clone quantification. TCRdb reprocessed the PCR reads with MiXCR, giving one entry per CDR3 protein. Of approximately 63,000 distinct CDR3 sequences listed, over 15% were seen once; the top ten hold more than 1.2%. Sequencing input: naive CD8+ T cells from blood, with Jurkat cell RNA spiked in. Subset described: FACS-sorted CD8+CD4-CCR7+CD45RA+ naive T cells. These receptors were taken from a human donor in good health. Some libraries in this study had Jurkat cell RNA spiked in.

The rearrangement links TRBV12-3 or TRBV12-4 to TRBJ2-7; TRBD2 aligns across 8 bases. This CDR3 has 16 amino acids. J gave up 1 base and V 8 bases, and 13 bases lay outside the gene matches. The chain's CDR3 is CASATLSGRLSYEQYF. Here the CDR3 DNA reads TGTGCCAGCGCGACTTTAAGCGGGAGATTATCCTACGAGCAGTACTTC.

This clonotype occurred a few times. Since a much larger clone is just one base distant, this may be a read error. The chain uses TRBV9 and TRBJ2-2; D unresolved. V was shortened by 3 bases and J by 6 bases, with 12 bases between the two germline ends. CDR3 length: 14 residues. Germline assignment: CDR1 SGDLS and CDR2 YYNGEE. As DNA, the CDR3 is TGTGCCAGCAGCGGGGCTCTACCTTCCGGGGAGCTGTTTTTT. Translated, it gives CASSGALPSGELFF.

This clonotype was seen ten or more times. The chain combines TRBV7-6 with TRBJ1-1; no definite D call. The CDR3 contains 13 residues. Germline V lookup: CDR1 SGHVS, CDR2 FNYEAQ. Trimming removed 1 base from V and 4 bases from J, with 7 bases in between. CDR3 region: CASSLGVGTEAFF. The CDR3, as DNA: TGTGCCAGCAGCTTAGGAGTCGGCACTGAAGCTTTCTTT.

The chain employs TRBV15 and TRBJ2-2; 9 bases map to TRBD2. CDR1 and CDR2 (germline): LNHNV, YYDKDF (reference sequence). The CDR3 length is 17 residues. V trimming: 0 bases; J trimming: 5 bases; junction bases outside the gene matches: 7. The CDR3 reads CATSRDQLAGETGELFF. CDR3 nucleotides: TGTGCCACCAGCAGAGATCAGTTAGCGGGAGAGACCGGGGAGCTGTTTTTT.

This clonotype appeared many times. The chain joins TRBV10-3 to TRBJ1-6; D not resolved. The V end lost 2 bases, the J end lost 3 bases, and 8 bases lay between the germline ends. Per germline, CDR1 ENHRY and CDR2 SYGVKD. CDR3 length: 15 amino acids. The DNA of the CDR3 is TGTGCCATCAGTGAGGAGAGTTACTATAATTCACCCCTCCACTTT. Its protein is CAISEESYYNSPLHF.

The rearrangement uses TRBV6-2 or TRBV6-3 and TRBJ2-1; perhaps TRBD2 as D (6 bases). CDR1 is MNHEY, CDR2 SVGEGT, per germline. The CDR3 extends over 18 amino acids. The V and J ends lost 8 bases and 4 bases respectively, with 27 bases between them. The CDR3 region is CASQPPGVSMGKYNEQFF. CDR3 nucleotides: TGTGCCAGCCAGCCTCCGGGAGTGTCTATGGGAAAATACAATGAGCAGTTCTTC.

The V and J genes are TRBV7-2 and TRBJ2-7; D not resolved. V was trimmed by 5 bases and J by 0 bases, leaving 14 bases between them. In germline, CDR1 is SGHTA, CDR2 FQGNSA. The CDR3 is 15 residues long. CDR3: CASSQDHMSSYEQYF. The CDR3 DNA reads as TGTGCCAGCAGCCAAGATCATATGAGCTCCTACGAGCAGTACTTC.

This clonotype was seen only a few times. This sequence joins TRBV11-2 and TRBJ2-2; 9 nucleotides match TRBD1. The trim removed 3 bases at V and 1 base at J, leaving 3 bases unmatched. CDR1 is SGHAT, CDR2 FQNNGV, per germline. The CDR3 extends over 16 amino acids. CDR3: CASSFRDRENTGELFF. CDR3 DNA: TGTGCCAGCAGCTTCCGGGACAGGGAGAACACCGGGGAGCTGTTTTTT.

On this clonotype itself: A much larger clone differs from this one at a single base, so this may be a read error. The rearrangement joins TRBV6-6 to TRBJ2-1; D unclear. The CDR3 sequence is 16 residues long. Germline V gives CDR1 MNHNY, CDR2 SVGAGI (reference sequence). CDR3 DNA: TGTGCCAGCCTTCTTGGGTCCGGGTTCTCCTACAATGGGCAGTTCTTC. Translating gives CASLLGSGFSYNGQFF.

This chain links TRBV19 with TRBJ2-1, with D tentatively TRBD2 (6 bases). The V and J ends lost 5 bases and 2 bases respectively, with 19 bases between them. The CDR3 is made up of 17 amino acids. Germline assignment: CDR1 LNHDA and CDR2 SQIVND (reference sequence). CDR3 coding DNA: TGTGCCAGTAGTTACCGTTCACTAGCAGATACCTACAATGAGCAGTTCTTC. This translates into CASSYRSLADTYNEQFF.

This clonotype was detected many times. The CDR3 nucleotides are TGTGCCAGCAGTTTGGCAGCAGCCTACGAGCAGTACTTC. This sequence encodes CASSLAAAYEQYF. The rearrangement uses TRBV28 and TRBJ2-7, with D unresolved. Germline CDR1 MDHEN, CDR2 SYDVKM. The CDR3 length is 13 residues. With 3 bases removed from V and 2 bases from J, the gap between germline ends came to 8 bases.

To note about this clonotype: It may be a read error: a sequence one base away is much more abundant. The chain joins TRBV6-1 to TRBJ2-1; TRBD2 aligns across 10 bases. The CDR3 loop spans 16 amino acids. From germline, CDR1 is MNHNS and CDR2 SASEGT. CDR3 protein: CTSSYYTSGIDNEQFF. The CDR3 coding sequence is TGTACCAGCAGTTACTATACTAGCGGGATTGACAATGAGCAGTTCTTC.

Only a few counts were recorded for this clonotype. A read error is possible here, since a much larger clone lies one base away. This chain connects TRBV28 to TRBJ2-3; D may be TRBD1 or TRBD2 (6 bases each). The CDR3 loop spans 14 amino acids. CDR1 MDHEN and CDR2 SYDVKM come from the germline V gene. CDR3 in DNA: TGTGCCAGCAGTATCCCGGGGGACACAGGTACGCAGTATTTT. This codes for CASSIPGDTGTQYF.

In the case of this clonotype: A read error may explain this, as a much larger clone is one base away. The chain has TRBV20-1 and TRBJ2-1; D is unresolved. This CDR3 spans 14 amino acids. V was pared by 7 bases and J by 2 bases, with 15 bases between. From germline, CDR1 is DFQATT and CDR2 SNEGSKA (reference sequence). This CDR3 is CSVSAEQAYNEQFF. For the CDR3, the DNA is TGCAGTGTGTCGGCGGAGCAAGCCTACAATGAGCAGTTCTTC.

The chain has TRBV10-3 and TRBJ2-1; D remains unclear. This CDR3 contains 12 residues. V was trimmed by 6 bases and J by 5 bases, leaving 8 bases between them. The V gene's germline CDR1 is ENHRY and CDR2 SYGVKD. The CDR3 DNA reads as TGTGCCATCAGGCGCCAAGACAATGAGCAGTTCTTC. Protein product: CAIRRQDNEQFF.

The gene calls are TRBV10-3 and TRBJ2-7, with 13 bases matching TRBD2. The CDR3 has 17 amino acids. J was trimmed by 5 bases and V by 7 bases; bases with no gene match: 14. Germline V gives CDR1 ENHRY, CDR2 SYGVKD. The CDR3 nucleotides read TGTGCCATCACTGAAGGACTAGCGGGAGTGATTACCCACGAGCAGTACTTC. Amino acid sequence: CAITEGLAGVITHEQYF.